Below are 30 T cell receptor beta chains sequenced from a single sample in a study of shared clonotypes between healthy human individuals. Only in-frame clones appear in the TCRdb table, and some are missing; sequencing was by immunoSEQ multiplex PCR. This sample carries about 2.3 million clones, about nine tenths of them seen once, and the ten largest clones take 0.3% to 0.4%. The sequenced material came from naive CD4+ T cells from PBMCs. Documented subset: CD45RA+ positively selected. The receptors come from a man younger than 35 in good health. Some clones in this sample may be carry-over from other donors' samples.

V is TRBV11-2 and J is TRBJ2-3; possibly TRBD2 for D (6 bases). With 5 bases removed from V and 2 bases from J, the gap between germline ends came to 14 bases. The CDR3 covers 15 residues. The germline gives CDR1 SGHAT, CDR2 FQNNGV. The CDR3 protein is CASSPGVANTDTQYF. CDR3 DNA: TGTGCCAGCAGCCCGGGGGTCGCCAACACAGATACGCAGTATTTT.

The rearrangement uses TRBV6-1 and TRBJ1-2; weak D call: TRBD1 (5 bases). The ends were cut back, 1 base at V and 8 bases at J, with 14 bases in the middle. CDR1 and CDR2 (germline): MNHNS, SASEGT. The CDR3 runs to 14 residues. The CDR3 here is CASSEGTPVWGYTF. For the CDR3, the DNA is TGTGCCAGCAGTGAAGGGACACCCGTATGGGGCTACACCTTC.

In DNA, the CDR3 is TGTGCCAGCAGTTACCTGGGACAGTATGAGCAGTTCTTC. Protein sequence: CASSYLGQYEQFF. The J gene is TRBJ2-1, the V gene TRBV6-6; TRBD1 matches 7 bases. J was trimmed by 8 bases and V by 2 bases; bases with no gene match: 3. Germline CDR1 is MNHNY and CDR2 is SVGAGI (reference sequence). This CDR3 spans 13 amino acids.

About this clone itself: Other DNA sequences within the sample encode an identical CDR3. This sequence joins TRBV11-3 and TRBJ2-5; 11 bases match TRBD2. This CDR3 contains 15 residues. CDR1 is SGHNT and CDR2 is YENEEA in the germline V gene. The V segment lost 5 bases and the J segment 2 bases; nucleotides outside the gene matches: 4. CDR3: CASSTGTSGQETQYF. CDR3 DNA: TGTGCCAGCAGCACCGGGACTAGCGGACAAGAGACCCAGTACTTC. Variable domain in full (rest from reference TRBV11-3 and TRBJ2-5): EAGVVQSPRYKIIEKKQPVAFWCNPISGHNTLYWYLQNLGQGPELLIRYENEEAVDDSQLPKDRFSAERLKGVDSTLKIQPAELGDSAVYLCASSTGTSGQETQYFGPGTRLLVL.

The V gene is TRBV7-9, the J gene TRBJ2-3; 10 nucleotides agree with TRBD2. This CDR3 comprises 18 residues. The germline gives CDR1 SEHNR, CDR2 FQNEAQ (reference sequence). Trimming at V came to 4 bases and at J to 3 bases, leaving 13 bases not matched to a gene. CDR3 protein: CASSSEATLSGRTDTQYF. For the CDR3, the DNA is TGTGCCAGCAGCTCGGAGGCTACCCTTAGCGGGAGGACAGATACGCAGTATTTT.

This clone showed up just once. This chain joins TRBV5-1 and TRBJ2-2, with D possibly TRBD1 on 5 matching bases. Germline assignment: CDR1 SGHRS and CDR2 YFSETQ. The CDR3 length is 15 residues. V was pared by 7 bases and J by 1 base, with 14 bases between. For the CDR3, the DNA is TGCGCCAGCCGAAACCCCCAGGGGAACACCGGGGAGCTGTTTTTT. Amino acids: CASRNPQGNTGELFF.

Concerning this clone: The same CDR3 is also encoded by other DNA sequences in this sample. This rearrangement joins TRBV18 to TRBJ1-5, with 7 bases that match TRBD1. The CDR3 is made up of 13 amino acids. CDR1 is KGHSH, CDR2 LQKENI, per germline. With V trimmed by 3 bases and J by 7 bases, 3 bases remained unmatched. In DNA form, the CDR3 reads TGTGCCAGCTCACCGACAGGGAACCAGCCCCAGCATTTT. The encoded protein is CASSPTGNQPQHF.

The chain links TRBV19 to TRBJ2-5, with 8 bases aligning to TRBD2. Trimming at V came to 8 bases and at J to 5 bases, leaving 13 bases not matched to a gene. CDR3 length: 15 residues. Germline loops: CDR1 LNHDA, CDR2 SQIVND (reference sequence). The CDR3 loop reads CASGFGASGWETQYF. The CDR3 nucleotides are TGTGCCAGTGGGTTCGGGGCTAGCGGGTGGGAGACCCAGTACTTC.

Remarks on this clone: Distinct nucleotide sequences in the sample also encode this CDR3. This chain uses TRBV18 with TRBJ1-1; possibly TRBD1 for D (5 bases). Trimming removed 6 bases at V and 4 bases at J, with 15 bases between. This CDR3 has 14 amino acids. The germline V gene encodes CDR1 KGHSH and CDR2 LQKENI. CDR3 in amino acids: CASSPLGRGTEAFF. The CDR3 DNA reads as TGTGCCAGCTCCCCTCTAGGGAGGGGCACTGAAGCTTTCTTT.

The chain recombines TRBV5-8 with TRBJ2-7; 10 nucleotides match TRBD1. J gave up 2 bases and V 4 bases, and 6 bases lay outside the gene matches. Germline V gene data show CDR1 as SGHTS and CDR2 as YDEGEE. This CDR3 has 15 residues. The CDR3 DNA is TGTGCCAGCAGCCTGGGGACAGGGGAAACCTACGAGCAGTACTTC. As protein: CASSLGTGETYEQYF.

The chain carries TRBV5-1 and TRBJ1-1, with a possible D match to TRBD1 (5 bases). Germline CDR1 SGHRS, CDR2 YFSETQ. V was pared by 4 bases and J by 7 bases, with 20 bases between. This CDR3 region has 15 residues. The DNA for the CDR3 is TGCGCCAGCAGCCCCGCCGTGGGGGGAACGGGTGAAGCTTTCTTT. Encoded protein: CASSPAVGGTGEAFF.

Turning to this clone: This sample also contains other DNA sequences that code for the same CDR3. The chain links TRBV15 to TRBJ2-7, with unresolved D. The CDR3 runs to 13 residues. Germline lookup yields CDR1 LNHNV and CDR2 YYDKDF (reference sequence). V shed 0 bases and J shed 2 bases, with 5 bases lying between them. The CDR3 DNA reads as TGTGCCACCAGCAGAGATGTCGCCTACGAGCAGTACTTC. It codes for CATSRDVAYEQYF. Together with reference TRBV15 and TRBJ2-7, the CDR3 gives the full variable domain: DAMVIQNPRYQVTQFGKPVTLSCSQTLNHNVMYWYQQKSSQAPKLLFHYYDKDFNNEADTPDNFQSRRPNTSFCFLDIRSPGLGDTAMYLCATSRDVAYEQYFGPGTRLTVT.

CDR3 loop: CASSLNAPTNPDTQYF. CDR3 nucleotide sequence: TGCGCCAGCAGCCTCAACGCACCCACGAATCCAGATACGCAGTATTTT. This chain uses TRBV4-3 with TRBJ2-3; D gene unclear. The CDR3 spans 16 residues. V dropped 4 bases and J dropped 4 bases, with 18 bases sitting between them. Germline V lookup: CDR1 LGHNA, CDR2 YSLEER.

The chain uses TRBV30 and TRBJ2-7; 11 nucleotides align to TRBD2. This CDR3 is built from 16 residues. Germline CDR1 reads GTSNPN; CDR2 reads SVGIG (reference sequence). J was trimmed by 2 bases and V by 5 bases; bases with no gene match: 11. CDR3 loop: CAWAKQGTSGTYEQYF. The CDR3 region has the DNA TGTGCCTGGGCGAAACAAGGGACTAGCGGAACCTACGAGCAGTACTTC.

The chain has TRBV4-1 and TRBJ2-3; D ambiguous. The CDR3 covers 13 residues. The V end lost 7 bases, the J end lost 6 bases, and 14 bases lay between the germline ends. CDR1 is MGHRA, CDR2 YSYEKL, per germline. The CDR3 region is CASNPRPGDTQYF. CDR3 nucleotides: TGCGCCAGCAACCCCCGTCCAGGTGATACGCAGTATTTT.

The rearrangement joins TRBV11-2 to TRBJ1-1; perhaps TRBD1 as D (6 bases). This CDR3 has 15 amino acids. Trimming stripped 0 bases from V and 0 bases from J, with 8 bases between. CDR1 and CDR2 from the germline V gene are SGHAT and FQNNGV. For the CDR3, the DNA is TGTGCCAGCAGCTTAGATTCAGGGGTGAACACTGAAGCTTTCTTT. Protein sequence: CASSLDSGVNTEAFF. Full variable domain (rest looked up from reference TRBV11-2 and TRBJ1-1): EAGVAQSPRYKIIEKRQSVAFWCNPISGHATLYWYQQILGQGPKLLIQFQNNGVVDDSQLPKDRFSAERLKGVDSTLKIQPAKLEDSAVYLCASSLDSGVNTEAFFGQGTRLTVV.

The chain joins TRBV5-6 to TRBJ2-2; D not certain. Germline V gene sequence: CDR1 SGHDT, CDR2 YYEEEE. V dropped 0 bases and J dropped 4 bases, with 4 bases sitting between them. The CDR3 has 13 residues. The CDR3 here is CASSLALTGELFF. In nucleotides, the CDR3 is TGTGCCAGCAGCTTGGCCCTCACCGGGGAGCTGTTTTTT.

This clone was detected once. The chain couples TRBV9 to TRBJ2-5; maybe TRBD1 (6 bases). V dropped 4 bases and J dropped 2 bases, with 12 bases sitting between them. CDR1 and CDR2 (germline): SGDLS, YYNGEE. The CDR3 extends over 14 amino acids. CDR3 region: CASSLGQKQETQYF. The CDR3 DNA reads as TGTGCCAGCAGCTTAGGACAGAAACAAGAGACCCAGTACTTC.

V and J are TRBV15 and TRBJ1-4; TRBD1 matches 7 bases. Trimming took 1 base from V and 11 from J; bases not matched to a gene: 13. CDR1 LNHNV and CDR2 YYDKDF come from the germline V gene (reference sequence). The CDR3 totals 16 residues. The CDR3 bases are TGTGCCACCAGCAGAGCTGGACAGGCCCGGCAAGACAAACTGTTTTTT. Residues: CATSRAGQARQDKLFF.

The CDR3 sequence is CAWAGGDYGYTF. The CDR3 region has the DNA TGTGCCTGGGCCGGGGGGGACTATGGCTACACCTTC. V usage is TRBV30 and J usage is TRBJ1-2; TRBD1 might be the D (5 bases). CDR3 length: 12 residues. The germline gives CDR1 GTSNPN, CDR2 SVGIG (reference sequence). Trimming left V 5 bases short and J 3 bases short, with 10 bases between.

This clone was detected once. DNA for the CDR3: TGTGCCAGCAGCCCTAGCGGGAGGAAAAACGAGCAGTACTTC. Translation: CASSPSGRKNEQYF. This chain uses TRBV14 with TRBJ2-7, with 11 bases that match TRBD2. Germline CDR1 is SGHDN and CDR2 is FVKESK. The junction had 4 bases not matched to a gene; V was cut back by 4 bases and J by 5 bases. The CDR3 runs to 14 residues.

This chain uses TRBV4-3 with TRBJ1-2; D ambiguous. The V end lost 5 bases, the J end lost 5 bases, and 12 bases lay between the germline ends. The CDR3 consists of 13 residues. Germline V lookup: CDR1 LGHNA, CDR2 YSLEER. CDR3 nucleotide sequence: TGCGCCAGCAGCTGGGCTCCTGGGTATGGCTACACCTTC. This translates into CASSWAPGYGYTF.

This clone was recorded only once. V gene TRBV27 combines with J gene TRBJ2-6; TRBD1 aligns across 11 bases. The V and J ends lost 2 bases and 0 bases, in that order; junction bases with no gene match: 6. The V gene's germline CDR1 is MNHEY and CDR2 SMNVEV (reference sequence). The CDR3 runs 19 residues. CDR3 coding DNA: TGTGCCAGCAGTTTAAGGAGGACAGGGGGCGTCTCTGGGGCCAACGTCCTGACTTTC. This codes for CASSLRRTGGVSGANVLTF.

This chain uses TRBV6-5 with TRBJ1-2; 12 bases are a match to TRBD1. V gave up 0 bases and J gave up 4 bases; unmatched junction bases: 3. The germline V gene encodes CDR1 MNHEY and CDR2 SVGAGI. The CDR3 extends over 16 amino acids. The CDR3 loop is CASSYSGQGASYGYTF. Here the CDR3 DNA reads TGTGCCAGCAGTTACTCGGGACAGGGGGCTAGCTATGGCTACACCTTC.

The J gene is TRBJ1-5, the V gene TRBV2; 8 bases map to TRBD1. The germline V gene encodes CDR1 SNHLY and CDR2 FYNNEI. CDR3 length: 15 amino acids. The V gene end was trimmed by 3 bases and the J gene end by 6 bases; junction bases not matched to a gene: 7. CDR3 sequence: CASSDFRGLVQPQHF. CDR3 nucleotides: TGTGCCAGCAGTGACTTCAGGGGGCTAGTTCAGCCCCAGCATTTT.

This chain joins TRBV7-9 and TRBJ1-2; maybe TRBD1 (5 bases). The CDR3 contains 14 residues. The germline V gene encodes CDR1 SEHNR and CDR2 FQNEAQ (reference sequence). V was shortened by 0 bases and J by 2 bases, with 7 bases between the two germline ends. Written as DNA, the CDR3 is TGTGCCAGCAGCTTAGCGGAGGGGAACTATGGCTACACCTTC. Its protein product is CASSLAEGNYGYTF.

As to this clone: Distinct nucleotide sequences in the sample also encode this CDR3. The chain couples TRBV11-2 to TRBJ2-1; no clear D gene. The V end lost 1 base, the J end lost 0 bases, and 7 bases lay between the germline ends. Germline loops: CDR1 SGHAT, CDR2 FQNNGV. The CDR3 is 15 residues long. The CDR3, as DNA: TGTGCCAGCAGCTTAGGGGGAAGCTCCTACAATGAGCAGTTCTTC. Protein sequence: CASSLGGSSYNEQFF.

The rearrangement joins TRBV7-3 to TRBJ1-1; D is unresolved. The CDR3 spans 13 residues. The V and J ends lost 2 bases and 4 bases respectively, with 8 bases between them. Germline V CDR1 and CDR2: SGHTA, FQGTGA. The CDR3 DNA follows: TGTGCCAGCAGCTTAGTGGGCAGCACTGAAGCTTTCTTT. Translating it yields CASSLVGSTEAFF.

In nucleotides, the CDR3 is TGTGCCAGCAGCTTAGGTAGCGGGAGGGCCTTTGGCACAGATACGCAGTATTTT. Amino acids: CASSLGSGRAFGTDTQYF. V usage is TRBV7-9 and J usage is TRBJ2-3; TRBD2 agrees at 11 bases. Germline V gene data show CDR1 as SEHNR and CDR2 as FQNEAQ (reference sequence). Trimming at V came to 1 base and at J to 1 base, leaving 7 bases not matched to a gene. The CDR3 runs 18 residues.

This clone was counted only a few times. The chain links TRBV27 to TRBJ2-7; D perhaps matches TRBD1 (6 bases). The germline gives CDR1 MNHEY, CDR2 SMNVEV (reference sequence). There are 18 residues in the CDR3. V shed 4 bases and J shed 2 bases, with 24 bases lying between them. The CDR3 loop reads CASSSAPGTSPLPYEQYF. The DNA for the CDR3 is TGTGCCAGCAGTTCCGCTCCCGGGACATCACCCCTGCCCTACGAGCAGTACTTC.